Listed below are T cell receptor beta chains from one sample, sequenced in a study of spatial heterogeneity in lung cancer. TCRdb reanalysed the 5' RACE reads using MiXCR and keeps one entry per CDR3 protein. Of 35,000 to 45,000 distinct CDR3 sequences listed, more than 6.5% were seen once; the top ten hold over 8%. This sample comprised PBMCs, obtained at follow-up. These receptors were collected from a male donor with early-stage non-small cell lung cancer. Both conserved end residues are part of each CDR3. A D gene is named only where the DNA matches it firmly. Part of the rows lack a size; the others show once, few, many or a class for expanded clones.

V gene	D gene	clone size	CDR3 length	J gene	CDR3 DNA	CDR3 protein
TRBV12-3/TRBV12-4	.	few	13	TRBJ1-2	TGTGCCAGCAGTCCCGGGACCTACTATGGCTACACCTTC	CASSPGTYYGYTF
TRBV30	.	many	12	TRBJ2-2	TGTGCCTGGAGTCATGGGGGCGGGGAGCTGTTTTTT	CAWSHGGGELFF
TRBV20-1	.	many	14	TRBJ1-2	TGCAGTGCTCTCGGAGCAGAGGAGAACTATGGCTACACCTTC	CSALGAEENYGYTF
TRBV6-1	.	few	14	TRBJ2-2	TGTGCCAGCAGTGAAACGTGGGGTACCGGGGAGCTGTTTTTT	CASSETWGTGELFF
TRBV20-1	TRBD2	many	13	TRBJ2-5	TGCAGTGCTAGTAGCGGGGGGTGGGAGACCCAGTACTTC	CSASSGGWETQYF
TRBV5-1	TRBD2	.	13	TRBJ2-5	TGCGCCAGCAGCCCTGGACTAGCGGAGACCCAGTACTTC	CASSPGLAETQYF
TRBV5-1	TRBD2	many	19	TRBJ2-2	TGCGCCAGCAGCTTGGGGTCTCCGGGACTAGGGTACTTTACCGGGGAGCTGTTTTTT	CASSLGSPGLGYFTGELFF
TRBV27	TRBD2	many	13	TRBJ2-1	TGTGCCAGCAGTTCCCTAGCGGGGGATGAGCAGTTCTTC	CASSSLAGDEQFF
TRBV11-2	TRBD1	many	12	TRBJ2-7	TGTGCCAGCAGCTTACAGGGGGTCGAGCAGTACTTC	CASSLQGVEQYF
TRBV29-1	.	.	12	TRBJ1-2	TGCAGCGTTGACGCGGGGGGTTATGGCTACACCTTC	CSVDAGGYGYTF
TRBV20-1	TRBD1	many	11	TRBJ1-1	TGCAGTGCGCCTCAGGGGGCGGTGGCTTTCTTT	CSAPQGAVAFF
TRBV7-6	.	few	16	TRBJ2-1	TGTGCCAGCAGCTTAGTCGTTAGGGGACGGAGGGGTGAGCAGTTCTTC	CASSLVVRGRRGEQFF
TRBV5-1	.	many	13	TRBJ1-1	TGCGCCAGCAGCTTGGACGGGGACACTGAAGCTTTCTTT	CASSLDGDTEAFF
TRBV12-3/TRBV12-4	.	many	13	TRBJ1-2	TGTGCCAGCAGTTCCGGCGGGTTCTATGGCTACACCTTC	CASSSGGFYGYTF
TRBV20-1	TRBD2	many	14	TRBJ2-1	TGCAGTGCTGGAACCGGGACTAGTTACAATGAGCAGTTCTTC	CSAGTGTSYNEQFF
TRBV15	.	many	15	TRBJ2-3	TGTGCCACCAGCAGAGATCCCCAGGGCACAGATACGCAGTATTTT	CATSRDPQGTDTQYF
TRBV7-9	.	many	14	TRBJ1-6	TGTGCCAGCAGCTTGGACCCCTCAAATTCACCCCTCCACTTT	CASSLDPSNSPLHF
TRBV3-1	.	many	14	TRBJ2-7	TGTGCCAGCAGCACATCGGTTCGGAGCTACGAGCAGTACTTC	CASSTSVRSYEQYF
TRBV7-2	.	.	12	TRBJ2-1	TGTGCCAGCAGCTCCAATGGCAATGAGCAGTTCTTC	CASSSNGNEQFF
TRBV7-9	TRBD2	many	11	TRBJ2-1	TGTGCCAGCAGCTTGGGGACTAGCTGGATCTTC	CASSLGTSWIF